What follows is one T cell receptor (beta chain) and its context. Germline lookup yields CDR1 ENHRY and CDR2 SYGVKD. The CDR3 totals 16 residues. V dropped 4 bases and J dropped 1; count of bases not matched to a gene: 6. A universal primer binding site was introduced by template switching. The final cDNA contained unique molecular identifiers. Each CDR3 protein is one row after TCRdb ran MiXCR on the 5' RACE reads. The table shows roughly 720,000 distinct CDR3 sequences, with around a sixth occurring only once. The sample comes from a study of identical twins. These data also featured in a second study, about T cells expressing NK-cell markers. From that report: In sorted CD3+CD56+NKG2C+, CD3+CD56+NKG2C- and CD3+CD56-NKG2C+ T cells, TCR beta repertoires were obtained. For four donors, these clonotypes were likewise the leading ones in the CD3+CD56-NKG2C+ fraction. The study did not resolve the HCMV specificity of expanded NKG2C+ T cell clones.

The chain uses TRBV10-3 and TRBJ2-1, with 8 positions matching TRBD2. The receptor's source is a woman between 18 and 29 years old in good health. The sample taken for sequencing was PBMCs. The CDR3 DNA reads TGTGCCATCAGTGGGGTAGCGGGGAGTTCCTACAATGAGCAGTTCTTC. Protein sequence: CAISGVAGSSYNEQFF.